The 10 T cell receptor beta chains in this list originate from one sample, sequenced in a study of technical replicates of blood from several donors. The protocol was immunoSEQ multiplex PCR, while the TCRdb copy is restricted to in-frame clones and leaves out a portion. The sample has approximately 41,000 clones; about 96% are singletons. Material: T cells isolated from PBMCs. These receptors all stem from a human donor in good health.

The chain combines TRBV4-1 with TRBJ2-7, with 8 bases fitting TRBD1. CDR1 and CDR2 (germline): MGHRA, YSYEKL. The length of the CDR3 is 15 residues. The V segment lost 3 bases and the J segment 2 bases; nucleotides outside the gene matches: 6. This CDR3 reads CASSQFGTGTYEQYF. CDR3 nucleotides: TGCGCCAGCAGCCAGTTTGGGACAGGCACCTACGAGCAGTACTTC.

This chain connects TRBV14 to TRBJ1-3; D unresolved. V lost 0 bases, J lost 8 bases, and 8 bases lay in between. Germline V lookup: CDR1 SGHDN, CDR2 FVKESK. This CDR3 has 13 amino acids. CDR3 bases: TGTGCCAGCAGCCAAGATCTACGTGACACCATATATTTT. As protein: CASSQDLRDTIYF.

The chain combines TRBV6-1 with TRBJ2-3; 10 nucleotides line up with TRBD2. The V gene end was trimmed by 2 bases and the J gene end by 7 bases; junction bases not matched to a gene: 15. Germline V gene sequence: CDR1 MNHNS, CDR2 SASEGT. CDR3 length: 18 residues. Here the CDR3 reads CASSEYYGSGRSLYTQYF. As DNA, the CDR3 is TGTGCCAGCAGTGAATATTATGGTAGCGGGAGGTCCCTATATACGCAGTATTTT.

V and J are TRBV7-3 and TRBJ2-5, with D perhaps matching TRBD1 (6 bases). Germline-derived CDR1 and CDR2 are SGHTA and FQGTGA. This CDR3 is 15 amino acids long. Trimming took off 5 bases at V and 3 bases at J, with 16 bases between the two ends. The CDR3 here is CASSVQGRGKETQYF. CDR3 in DNA: TGTGCCAGCAGCGTACAGGGTCGGGGAAAAGAGACCCAGTACTTC. The entire variable domain, with the rest obtained from reference TRBV7-3 and TRBJ2-5, is as follows: GAGVSQTPSNKVTEKGKYVELRCDPISGHTALYWYRQSLGQGPEFLIYFQGTGAADDSGLPNDRFFAVRPEGSVSTLKIQRTERGDSAVYLCASSVQGRGKETQYFGPGTRLLVL.

This chain uses TRBV18 with TRBJ1-4, with a possible D match to TRBD1 (5 bases). The V and J ends lost 0 bases and 4 bases respectively, with 9 bases between them. In germline, CDR1 is KGHSH, CDR2 LQKENI. CDR3 length: 15 amino acids. The CDR3 protein is CASSPPAGRNEKLFF. CDR3 nucleotides: TGTGCCAGCTCACCACCGGCAGGGCGTAATGAAAAACTGTTTTTT.

This rearrangement joins TRBV4-1 to TRBJ1-2; maybe TRBD1 (5 bases). The V end lost 4 bases, the J end lost 9 bases, and 24 bases lay between the germline ends. The germline gives CDR1 MGHRA, CDR2 YSYEKL. This CDR3 spans 16 amino acids. CDR3 nucleotides: TGCGCCAGCAGCCCGAGCCTGGAGGGGTTCAGTTTAAGCTACACCTTC. It is translated as CASSPSLEGFSLSYTF.

V and J are TRBV27 and TRBJ2-7, with 10 bases fitting TRBD1. The V and J ends lost 5 bases and 5 bases, in that order; junction bases with no gene match: 6. CDR1 MNHEY and CDR2 SMNVEV come from the germline V gene (reference sequence). The CDR3 covers 14 residues. The CDR3 sequence: CASSPQGQGNEQYF. CDR3 nucleotide sequence: TGTGCCAGCAGTCCGCAGGGACAGGGGAACGAGCAGTACTTC.

This chain links TRBV29-1 with TRBJ1-5, with D uncertain. Deletions cut 6 bases from V and 9 bases from J, with 12 bases between. The CDR3 has 11 amino acids. The germline CDR1 and CDR2 sequences are SQVTM and ANQGSEA. The CDR3 sequence is CSVGYQGPQHF. As DNA, the CDR3 is TGCAGCGTCGGGTACCAAGGGCCCCAGCATTTT.

V gene TRBV29-1 combines with J gene TRBJ1-5, with 9 nucleotides matching TRBD1. This CDR3 has 13 residues. The trim removed 7 bases at V and 6 bases at J, leaving 7 bases unmatched. Germline V gives CDR1 SQVTM, CDR2 ANQGSEA. The DNA of the CDR3 is TGCAGCGCCCTGACAGGGGGGGGTCAGCCCCAGCATTTT. Translated, it gives CSALTGGGQPQHF.

J is TRBJ2-7 and V is TRBV27, with 9 bases that match TRBD1. This CDR3 has 15 amino acids. V lost 5 bases and J lost 6; bases outside the gene matches: 11. Per germline, CDR1 MNHEY and CDR2 SMNVEV (reference sequence). The CDR3 protein is CASSDIGTGLFEQYF. Written as DNA, the CDR3 is TGTGCCAGCAGTGACATAGGGACAGGGCTTTTCGAGCAGTACTTC.